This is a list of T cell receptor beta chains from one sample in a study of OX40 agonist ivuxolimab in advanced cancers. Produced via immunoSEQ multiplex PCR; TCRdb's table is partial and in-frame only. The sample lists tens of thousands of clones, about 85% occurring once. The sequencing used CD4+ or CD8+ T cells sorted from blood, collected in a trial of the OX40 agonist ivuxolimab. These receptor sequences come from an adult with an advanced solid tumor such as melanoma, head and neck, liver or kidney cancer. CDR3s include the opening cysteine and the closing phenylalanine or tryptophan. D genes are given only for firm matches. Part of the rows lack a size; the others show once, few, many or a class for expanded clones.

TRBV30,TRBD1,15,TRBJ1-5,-,TGTGCCTGGTACTCCAGGGGGATGGACAATCAGCCCCAGCATTTT,CAWYSRGMDNQPQHF
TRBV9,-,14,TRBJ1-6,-,TGTGCCAGCAGCTTCAGTTCAGATAATTCACCCCTCCACTTT,CASSFSSDNSPLHF
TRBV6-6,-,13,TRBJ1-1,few,TGTGCCAGCAGCACGGACGGAGACACTGAAGCTTTCTTT,CASSTDGDTEAFF
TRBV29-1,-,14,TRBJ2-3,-,TGCAGCGACGGCGGGCTCTGGGGGACAGATACGCAGTATTTT,CSDGGLWGTDTQYF
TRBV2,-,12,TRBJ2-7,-,TGTGCCAGCCGGGGAGAAGTCTACGAGCAGTACTTC,CASRGEVYEQYF
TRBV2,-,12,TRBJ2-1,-,TGTGCCAGCAGTCCAGGGTGGGATGAGCAGTTCTTC,CASSPGWDEQFF
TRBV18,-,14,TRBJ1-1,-,TGTGCCAGCTCTCAGGGACATCCGAACACTGAAGCTTTCTTT,CASSQGHPNTEAFF
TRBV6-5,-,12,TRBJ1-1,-,TGTGCCAGCAGTGACCCTAACACTGAAGCTTTCTTT,CASSDPNTEAFF
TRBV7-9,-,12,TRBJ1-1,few,TGTGCCAGCAGCAAAAGTAACACTGAAGCTTTCTTT,CASSKSNTEAFF
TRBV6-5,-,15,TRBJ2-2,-,TGTGCCAGCAGTTACGGGGACATGTACACCGGGGAGCTGTTTTTT,CASSYGDMYTGELFF
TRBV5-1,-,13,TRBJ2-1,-,TGCGCCAGCAGCTTGAACAGTAACAATGAGCAGTTCTTC,CASSLNSNNEQFF
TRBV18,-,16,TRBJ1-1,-,TGTGCCAGCTCACGCGTCTGGGGCAGGGTCAATACTGAAGCTTTCTTT,CASSRVWGRVNTEAFF
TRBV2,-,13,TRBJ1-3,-,TGTGCCAGCAGTGAAGTGGCTGGAAACACCATATATTTT,CASSEVAGNTIYF
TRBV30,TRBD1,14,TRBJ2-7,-,TGTGCCTGGAGTGTGACAGGGGTCGGCTACGAGCAGTACTTC,CAWSVTGVGYEQYF
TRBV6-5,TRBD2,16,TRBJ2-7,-,TGTGCCAGCAGTTACTCGCTTAGCGGGGGGTCCTACGAGCAGTACTTC,CASSYSLSGGSYEQYF
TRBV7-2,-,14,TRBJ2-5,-,TGTGCCAGCAGCTTTGGGGGGGCGAGGGAGACCCAGTACTTC,CASSFGGARETQYF
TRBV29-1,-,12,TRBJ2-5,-,TGCAGCGTGGGGGTGGGGCGAGAGACCCAGTACTTC,CSVGVGRETQYF
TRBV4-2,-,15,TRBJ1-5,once,TGTGCCAGCAGCCAAGATTCAGGGGCGGACCAGCCCCAGCATTTT,CASSQDSGADQPQHF
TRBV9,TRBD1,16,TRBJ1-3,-,TGTGCCAGCAGCCCCGGACAGGGGGGGCCCGATTACACCATATATTTT,CASSPGQGGPDYTIYF
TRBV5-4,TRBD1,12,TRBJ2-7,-,TGTGCCAGCAGCCGGACAGGACTGGAGCAGTACTTC,CASSRTGLEQYF
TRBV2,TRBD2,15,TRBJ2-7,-,TGTGCCAGCAGTCAGACTAGCGGGGGGGCCTACGAGCAGTACTTC,CASSQTSGGAYEQYF
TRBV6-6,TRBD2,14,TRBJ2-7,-,TGTGCCAGCAGTTGGGTTAGCGGGGCTGACGAGCAGTACTTC,CASSWVSGADEQYF
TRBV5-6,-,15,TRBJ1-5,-,TGTGCCAGCAGCGGGGGCAGGGGTCGCAATCAGCCCCAGCATTTT,CASSGGRGRNQPQHF
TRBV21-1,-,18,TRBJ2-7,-,TGTGCCAGCAGCACTTCCCCCCAGCGGGAGGGCAGCTCCTACGAGCAGTACTTC,CASSTSPQREGSSYEQYF
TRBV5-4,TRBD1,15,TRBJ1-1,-,TGTGCCAGCAGCTACTCGAACAGGGGGGGTACTGAAGCTTTCTTT,CASSYSNRGGTEAFF
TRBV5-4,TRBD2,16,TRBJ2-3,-,TGTGCCAGCAGCCCGACTAGCGGGAGGGCCACAGATACGCAGTATTTT,CASSPTSGRATDTQYF
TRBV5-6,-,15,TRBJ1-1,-,TGTGCCAGCAGCGTAGGGGGGAAGGTGAACACTGAAGCTTTCTTT,CASSVGGKVNTEAFF
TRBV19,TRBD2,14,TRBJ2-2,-,TGTGCCATCAGGGCGGGGGACTCCGCCGGGGAGCTGTTTTTT,CAIRAGDSAGELFF
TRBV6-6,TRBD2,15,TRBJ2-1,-,TGTGCCAGCAATCTTGGACTAGGAACCTACAATGAGCAGTTCTTC,CASNLGLGTYNEQFF
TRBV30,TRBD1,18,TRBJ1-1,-,TGTGCCTGGAGAAGAGGACCGACTTGGGACAGGGAAGAGCCTGAAGCTTTCTTT,CAWRRGPTWDREEPEAFF
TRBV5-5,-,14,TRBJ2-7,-,TGTGCCAGCAGGTACGGAGTAGGCCTTTACGAGCAGTACTTC,CASRYGVGLYEQYF
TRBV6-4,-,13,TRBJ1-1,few,TGTGCCAGCAGTGACGGTTACAGCACTGAAGCTTTCTTT,CASSDGYSTEAFF
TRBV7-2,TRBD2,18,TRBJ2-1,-,TGTGCCAGCAGCCCCACCCCCCGACTAGCGGGAGTCAGAAATGAGCAGTTCTTC,CASSPTPRLAGVRNEQFF
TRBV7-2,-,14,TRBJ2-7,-,TGTGCCAGCAGCCGGGGCGTCGCGCCATCCGAGCAGTACTTC,CASSRGVAPSEQYF
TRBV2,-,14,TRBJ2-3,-,TGTGCCAGCAGTGAAAGTCGGAGCACAGATACGCAGTATTTT,CASSESRSTDTQYF
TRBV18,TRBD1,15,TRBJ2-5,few,TGTGCCAGCTCACTCCGGACAGGGGTGGGGGAGACCCAGTACTTC,CASSLRTGVGETQYF
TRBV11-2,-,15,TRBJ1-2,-,TGTGCCAGCAGCTTAGATCGTTTCGGGGGGTATGGCTACACCTTC,CASSLDRFGGYGYTF
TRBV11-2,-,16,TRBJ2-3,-,TGTGCCAGCAGTCCACTCCAGGGCGGGCCCGGAGATACGCAGTATTTT,CASSPLQGGPGDTQYF
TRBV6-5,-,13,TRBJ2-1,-,TGTGCCAGCAGGCTAGGGGTCCACAATGAGCAGTTCTTC,CASRLGVHNEQFF
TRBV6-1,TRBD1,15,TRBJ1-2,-,TGTGCCAGCAGTGAATCTCAGGGGGTGGGATATGGCTACACCTTC,CASSESQGVGYGYTF
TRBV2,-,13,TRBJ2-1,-,TGTGCCAGCAGTCAGGGCCGGGTCGGGTGGCAGTTCTTC,CASSQGRVGWQFF
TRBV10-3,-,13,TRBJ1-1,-,TGTGCCAGCAGTTACGGCCAGAACACTGAAGCTTTCTTT,CASSYGQNTEAFF
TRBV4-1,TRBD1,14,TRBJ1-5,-,TGCGCCAGCAGCTCAGGACAGGGTTCGGAACCCCAGCATTTT,CASSSGQGSEPQHF
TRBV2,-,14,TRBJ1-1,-,TGTGCCAGCACCAAGACAGAATCGAACACTGAAGCTTTCTTT,CASTKTESNTEAFF
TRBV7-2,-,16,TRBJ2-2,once,TGTGCCAGCAGCTTAAAGGCAGGGTTGGCGGCCGGGGGGCTGTTTTTT,CASSLKAGLAAGGLFF
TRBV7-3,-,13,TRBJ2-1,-,TGTGCCAGCAGCTTATCCCATGGGAATGAGCAGTTCTTC,CASSLSHGNEQFF
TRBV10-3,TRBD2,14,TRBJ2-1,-,TGTGCCATCAGTCCGGGACTAGCGGGGAATGAGCAGTTCTTC,CAISPGLAGNEQFF
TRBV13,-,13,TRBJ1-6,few,TGTGCCAGCAGCACCAGGTATAATTCACCCCTCCACTTT,CASSTRYNSPLHF
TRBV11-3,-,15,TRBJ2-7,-,TGTGCCAGCAGCTCGGAGGCGAGGGTGGCCTACGAGCAGTACTTC,CASSSEARVAYEQYF
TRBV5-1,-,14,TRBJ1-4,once,TGCGCCAGCAGCTTCGGGCGTAGTAATGAAAAACTGTTTTTT,CASSFGRSNEKLFF
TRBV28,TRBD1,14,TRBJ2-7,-,TGTGCCAGCAGTATCAGACAGGGGACCTACGAGCAGTACTTC,CASSIRQGTYEQYF
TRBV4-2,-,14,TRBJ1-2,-,TGTGCCAGCAGCCCTTGGCAGGGTGACTATGGCTACACCTTC,CASSPWQGDYGYTF
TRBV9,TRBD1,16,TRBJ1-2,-,TGTGCCAGCAGCGCCCCGACAGGGATGGGTAACTATGGCTACACCTTC,CASSAPTGMGNYGYTF
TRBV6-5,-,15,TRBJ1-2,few,TGTGCCAGCAGTACCCGAGGGGCCGCTAACTATGGCTACACCTTC,CASSTRGAANYGYTF
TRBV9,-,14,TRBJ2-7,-,TGTGCCAGCAGCGTAGAGTGGTCCTCCTACGAGCAGTACTTC,CASSVEWSSYEQYF
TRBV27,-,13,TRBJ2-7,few,TGTGCCAGCAGCCAGTATGATAAAGCCGAGCAGTACTTC,CASSQYDKAEQYF
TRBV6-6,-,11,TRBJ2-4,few,TGTGCCAGCAGCCCCGGAAACATTCAGTACTTC,CASSPGNIQYF